Listed here are 15 T cell receptor beta chains from one sample, sequenced in a study of blood T cells in healthy people across ages. It was with a sample-barcoded 5' primer and a J-beta primer mix that a second PCR of roughly 7 to 12 cycles was run. TCRdb reprocessed the 5' RACE reads via MiXCR and lists one record per CDR3 protein. The table has hundreds of thousands of distinct CDR3 sequences, 35% to 50% seen once. Sequenced material: blood. These receptors all come from a man aged 80 or over in good health.

In the case of this clonotype: This clone may be a read error of a much larger clone one base away. V usage is TRBV12-3 or TRBV12-4 and J usage is TRBJ2-5; D gene ambiguous. This CDR3 region has 12 residues. The CDR3 sequence: CASGLFEETQYF. The CDR3 region has the DNA TGTGCCAGCGGTTTATTTGAGGAGACCCAGTACTTC.

This clonotype was seen more than once but under ten times. J is TRBJ2-5 and V is TRBV7-2; D is ambiguous. This CDR3 has 14 residues. CDR1 and CDR2 (germline): SGHTA, FQGNSA. V lost 4 bases and J lost 5, with 14 bases in between. DNA of the CDR3: TGTGCCAGCAGCTCCAAATCGCTGGCGGAGACCCAGTACTTC. The encoded protein is CASSSKSLAETQYF.

This clonotype was detected only a few times. The CDR3 DNA follows: TGTGCCAGCACCACCGCCTTGCGAACAGATACGCAGTATTTT. Translated: CASTTALRTDTQYF. The chain has TRBV2 and TRBJ2-3; D not resolved. Trimming took off 7 bases at V and 3 bases at J, with 14 bases between the two ends. The CDR3 has 14 residues. In germline, CDR1 is SNHLY, CDR2 FYNNEI.

The gene calls are TRBV15 and TRBJ2-2, with a tentative D call TRBD1 (5 bases). Germline CDR1 and CDR2: LNHNV and YYDKDF (reference sequence). Trimming removed 0 bases at V and 3 bases at J, with 14 bases between. The CDR3 sequence is 17 residues long. The CDR3 protein is CATSREIAGIDTGELFF. The CDR3 coding sequence is TGTGCCACCAGCAGAGAAATCGCAGGGATAGACACCGGGGAGCTGTTTTTT.

This clonotype was recorded a few times. The chain has TRBV9 and TRBJ2-7, with D perhaps TRBD1 (6 bases). The CDR3 runs 15 residues. V was pared by 3 bases and J by 3 bases, with 16 bases between. In germline, CDR1 is SGDLS, CDR2 YYNGEE. The CDR3 sequence: CASSASGQQNYEQYF. The CDR3 DNA reads TGTGCCAGCAGCGCCTCAGGACAGCAAAACTACGAGCAGTACTTC.

This clonotype has ten or more counts. This rearrangement joins TRBV20-1 to TRBJ2-5, with unresolved D. This CDR3 is 12 amino acids long. The germline CDR1 and CDR2 sequences are DFQATT and SNEGSKA (reference sequence). Trimming pared 1 base from V and 7 bases from J, leaving 10 bases between. This chain's CDR3 is CSARVQAATQYF. CDR3 in DNA: TGCAGTGCTAGAGTACAAGCCGCGACCCAGTACTTC.

This clonotype came up a few times. The rearrangement uses TRBV29-1 and TRBJ2-7; TRBD1 agrees at 7 bases. The CDR3 covers 13 residues. CDR1 and CDR2 from the germline V gene are SQVTM and ANQGSEA. Unmatched junction bases numbered 6, after V lost 4 bases and J lost 3 bases. The CDR3 sequence: CSVARDSGYEQYF. Here the CDR3 DNA reads TGCAGCGTTGCCCGGGACAGTGGCTACGAGCAGTACTTC.

The genes are TRBV18 and TRBJ2-7; no definite D call. The CDR3 totals 13 residues. Germline CDR1 reads KGHSH; CDR2 reads LQKENI. With 0 bases removed from V and 6 bases from J, the gap between germline ends came to 9 bases. CDR3 nucleotides: TGTGCCAGCTCACCACCTGGCAGAAGCGAGCAGTACTTC. This translates into CASSPPGRSEQYF.

V gene TRBV12-3 or TRBV12-4 combines with J gene TRBJ2-1; D not resolved. The CDR3 covers 16 residues. The V and J ends lost 5 bases and 0 bases respectively, with 14 bases between them. CDR3: CASSGHFQSSYNEQFF. CDR3 coding DNA: TGTGCCAGCAGTGGCCACTTTCAAAGCTCCTACAATGAGCAGTTCTTC.

V usage is TRBV7-9 and J usage is TRBJ2-7; a possible D gene is TRBD1 (6 bases). V was pared by 5 bases and J by 6 bases, with 23 bases between. The CDR3 contains 16 residues. The germline V gene encodes CDR1 SEHNR and CDR2 FQNEAQ (reference sequence). CDR3 amino acids: CASSPPGNRVKGEQYF. In DNA, the CDR3 is TGTGCCAGCAGCCCCCCGGGGAACAGGGTAAAAGGCGAGCAGTACTTC.

V is TRBV12-3 or TRBV12-4 and J is TRBJ2-1, with D tentatively TRBD2 (5 bases). The CDR3 is 14 amino acids. The V gene lost 3 bases and the J gene lost 8 bases, with 14 bases spanning the gap. The CDR3 spells CASSFGSGRDEQFF. The CDR3 DNA reads TGTGCCAGCAGTTTTGGGAGTGGCCGGGATGAGCAGTTCTTC.

This clonotype showed up just a few times. A junction end diverges from the germline sequence, so it may reflect a read error. The chain employs TRBV12-3 or TRBV12-4 and TRBJ2-7; 8 bases map to TRBD2. The CDR3 contains 14 residues. CDR3 residues: CAGSPGTSQYEQYF. The CDR3 DNA reads as TGTGCCGGCAGTCCCGGGACTAGTCAGTACGAGCAGTACTTC.

A few counts support this clonotype. The rearrangement links TRBV20-1 to TRBJ2-1; 8 bases are a match to TRBD1. CDR3 length: 14 amino acids. The trim removed 5 bases at V and 1 base at J, leaving 4 bases unmatched. Germline V CDR1 and CDR2: DFQATT, SNEGSKA (reference sequence). CDR3 in DNA: TGCAGTGCTGGATACAGGGGGTCCTACAATGAGCAGTTCTTC. Protein: CSAGYRGSYNEQFF.

The chain couples TRBV5-1 to TRBJ2-1, with 7 bases fitting TRBD2. Germline CDR1 is SGHRS and CDR2 is YFSETQ. V lost 0 bases, J lost 3 bases, and 9 bases stayed unmatched. CDR3 length: 17 amino acids. In DNA, the CDR3 is TGCGCCAGCAGCTTGGCCAGAACTAGCGCGAACTACAATGAGCAGTTCTTC. Its translation: CASSLARTSANYNEQFF.

V gene TRBV28 combines with J gene TRBJ2-1, with 12 bases matching TRBD1. The CDR3 sequence is 16 residues long. The germline gives CDR1 MDHEN, CDR2 SYDVKM. The V gene end was trimmed by 10 bases and the J gene end by 5 bases; junction bases not matched to a gene: 12. CDR3: CATWSRDRGHNNEQFF. The CDR3 DNA is TGTGCCACATGGTCCCGGGACAGGGGGCACAACAATGAGCAGTTCTTC. Variable domain in full (rest from reference TRBV28 and TRBJ2-1): DVKVTQSSRYLVKRTGEKVFLECVQDMDHENMFWYRQDPGLGLRLIYFSYDVKMKEKGDIPEGYSVSREKKERFSLILESASTNQTSMYLCATWSRDRGHNNEQFFGPGTRLTVL.